Listed here are 9 T cell receptor beta chains from one sample, sequenced in a study of cytomegalovirus exposure and HLA in healthy donors. It was with 60 Vbeta and 13 Jbeta primers that the PCR ran. The assay was immunoSEQ multiplex PCR, and TCRdb's table has in-frame clones only and misses some. In the table there are 140,000 or so clones, about 82% of which are singletons. Specimen: PBMCs. These TCRs come from a male donor in good health and CMV-seronegative.

The CDR3: CASGSSSYNEQFF. In nucleotides, the CDR3 is TGTGCCAGCGGGAGTAGTAGCTACAATGAGCAGTTCTTC. The chain combines TRBV6-5 with TRBJ2-1; D is perhaps TRBD2 (5 bases). CDR1 is MNHEY and CDR2 is SVGAGI in the germline V gene. The CDR3 is 13 amino acids. Trimming took 8 bases from V and 3 from J, leaving 11 bases between them.

V and J are TRBV7-3 and TRBJ2-5, with 7 bases identical to TRBD1. Germline CDR1 is SGHTA and CDR2 is FQGTGA. V lost 4 bases to trimming and J lost 5 bases; unmatched junction nucleotides: 10. This CDR3 region has 15 residues. The CDR3 DNA sequence: TGTGCCAGCAGCTCAACCGGGACAGTGATGGAGACCCAGTACTTC. Residues: CASSSTGTVMETQYF.

V usage is TRBV6-1 and J usage is TRBJ2-7, with 15 bases matching TRBD2. Losses at the gene ends were 4 bases for V and 3 bases for J; bases not matched to a gene: 13. Germline assignment: CDR1 MNHNS and CDR2 SASEGT. This CDR3 is built from 19 residues. The CDR3 reads CASSGGLAGGPRLIYEQYF. Here the CDR3 DNA reads TGTGCCAGCAGTGGTGGACTAGCGGGAGGGCCAAGGTTAATCTACGAGCAGTACTTC.

This chain connects TRBV10-3 to TRBJ1-1; TRBD1 agrees at 7 bases. Trimming removed 3 bases from V and 5 bases from J; junction bases left unmatched: 12. Germline CDR1 ENHRY, CDR2 SYGVKD. CDR3 length: 16 residues. This CDR3 reads CAISDPYRPRGTEAFF. The DNA for the CDR3 is TGTGCCATCAGTGATCCATACAGGCCCAGGGGGACTGAAGCTTTCTTT.

The count of this clone is one. V usage is TRBV30 and J usage is TRBJ2-1; possibly TRBD2 for D (6 bases). The CDR3 runs to 14 residues. V lost 2 bases and J 4 bases, leaving 12 bases between the germline ends. CDR1 and CDR2 (germline): GTSNPN, SVGIG (reference sequence). In DNA, the CDR3 is TGTGCCTGGAGTTGGTTAGCGGATTACAATGAGCAGTTCTTC. Encoded protein: CAWSWLADYNEQFF.

The chain uses TRBV28 and TRBJ2-1; D gene uncertain. Per the germline V gene, CDR1 is MDHEN and CDR2 is SYDVKM. Deletions cut 5 bases from V and 4 bases from J, with 3 bases between. The CDR3 extends over 11 amino acids. CDR3 loop: CASSLYNEQFF. In nucleotides, the CDR3 is TGTGCCAGCAGTCTATACAATGAGCAGTTCTTC.

The chain couples TRBV29-1 to TRBJ2-7; TRBD1 agrees at 7 bases. V trimming: 4 bases; J trimming: 2 bases; junction bases outside the gene matches: 5. Germline V lookup: CDR1 SQVTM, CDR2 ANQGSEA. This CDR3 is 13 amino acids long. CDR3 in DNA: TGCAGCGTTGGACAGGGAACCGCCTACGAGCAGTACTTC. Amino acids: CSVGQGTAYEQYF.

The chain is built from TRBV9 and TRBJ2-7; possibly TRBD1 for D (7 bases). Germline-derived CDR1 and CDR2 are SGDLS and YYNGEE. V gave up 0 bases and J gave up 6 bases, with 13 bases separating them. The CDR3 has 14 amino acids. CDR3 coding DNA: TGTGCCAGCAGCGTAGATTCAGGGGGGCGCGAGCAGTACTTC. Translated: CASSVDSGGREQYF.

The chain recombines TRBV2 with TRBJ2-3; 13 nucleotides line up with TRBD2. Per the germline V gene, CDR1 is SNHLY and CDR2 is FYNNEI. J gave up 0 bases and V 6 bases, and 9 bases lay outside the gene matches. CDR3 length: 18 amino acids. The CDR3 spells CASRAGTSGVSSTDTQYF. CDR3 coding DNA: TGTGCCAGCAGAGCCGGGACTAGCGGGGTCTCTAGCACAGATACGCAGTATTTT.